The 27 T cell receptor beta chains below all came from one sample that was sequenced in a study of shared clonotypes between healthy human individuals. Method: immunoSEQ multiplex PCR; TCRdb's copy keeps in-frame clones and lacks some. The table includes around 2,000,000 clones, approximately 95% detected once. CD8 cells regarded as naive lacked CD45RO, were positively chosen for CCR7, and omitted terminally differentiated effector memory CD45RA+ cells. The sample comprised naive CD8+ T cells sorted from blood. The receptors stem from a man between 18 and 29 years old in good health.

The CDR3 sequence: CASSLIHHGEAWETQYF. The CDR3 DNA follows: TGTGCCAGCAGTTTAATCCACCACGGGGAAGCCTGGGAGACCCAGTACTTC. The rearrangement links TRBV28 to TRBJ2-5; TRBD2 is a possible D gene (5 bases). Germline loops: CDR1 MDHEN, CDR2 SYDVKM. This CDR3 has 17 residues. Trimming cost V 2 bases and J 5 bases, with 21 bases left between them.

Note on this clone: Other DNA sequences in the sample encode the same CDR3. The DNA for the CDR3 is TGTGCCAGCAGTTATGGCGGGGAGCTGTTTTTT. Translation gives CASSYGGELFF. The chain is built from TRBV6-6 and TRBJ2-2; D is undetermined. Germline CDR1 is MNHNY and CDR2 is SVGAGI (reference sequence). This CDR3 has 11 amino acids. V was cut by 3 bases and J by 7 bases, with 3 bases left in between.

The chain uses TRBV4-3 and TRBJ1-2; D is perhaps TRBD1 (5 bases). Between the trimmed V and J ends, which lost 3 bases and 0 bases, there was a span of 8 bases. The CDR3 has 14 residues. In germline, CDR1 is LGHNA, CDR2 YSLEER. The CDR3 sequence is CASSHGAANYGYTF. CDR3 sequence (DNA): TGCGCCAGCAGCCACGGGGCTGCTAACTATGGCTACACCTTC.

V is TRBV7-9 and J is TRBJ2-5, with TRBD2 identical over 9 bases. Trimming removed 1 base from V and 1 base from J; junction bases left unmatched: 7. Germline lookup yields CDR1 SEHNR and CDR2 FQNEAQ (reference sequence). This CDR3 spans 17 amino acids. CDR3 residues: CASSLEYSGGFQETQYF. Written as DNA, the CDR3 is TGTGCCAGCAGCTTAGAATATAGCGGGGGATTCCAAGAGACCCAGTACTTC.

V and J are TRBV19 and TRBJ2-5; D gene ambiguous. Germline assignment: CDR1 LNHDA and CDR2 SQIVND (reference sequence). V was pared by 3 bases and J by 2 bases, with 7 bases between. The CDR3 contains 13 residues. CDR3 region: CASSIQVQETQYF. DNA for the CDR3: TGTGCCAGTAGTATCCAGGTTCAAGAGACCCAGTACTTC.

This chain links TRBV4-3 with TRBJ2-1; 8 bases match TRBD2. This CDR3 region has 16 residues. The germline V gene has CDR1 LGHNA and CDR2 YSLEER. With V trimmed by 4 bases and J by 4 bases, 9 bases remained unmatched. In nucleotides, the CDR3 is TGCGCCAGCAGCCCCCCTGGGCGGGAGGCGTACAATGAGCAGTTCTTC. Protein sequence: CASSPPGREAYNEQFF.

The CDR3 protein is CASSEGAVDEQFF. CDR3 sequence (DNA): TGTGCCAGCAGTGAAGGTGCGGTCGATGAGCAGTTCTTC. The chain carries TRBV2 and TRBJ2-1; the D is unclear. This CDR3 has 13 residues. Germline V CDR1 and CDR2: SNHLY, FYNNEI. The V end lost 1 base, the J end lost 8 bases, and 9 bases lay between the germline ends.

V gene TRBV28 combines with J gene TRBJ1-2; maybe TRBD1 (6 bases). Trimming took off 7 bases at V and 8 bases at J, with 17 bases between the two ends. The germline gives CDR1 MDHEN, CDR2 SYDVKM. This CDR3 contains 13 residues. CDR3 protein: CASTLGGMRGYTF. Written as DNA, the CDR3 is TGTGCCAGCACCCTAGGGGGGATGAGAGGCTACACCTTC.

The chain links TRBV7-9 to TRBJ1-6; D is ambiguous. Looked up from germline, CDR1 is SEHNR and CDR2 is FQNEAQ (reference sequence). The CDR3 covers 15 residues. V was pared by 1 base and J by 8 bases, with 12 bases between. The CDR3 reads CASSLVLDGDSPLHF. DNA for the CDR3: TGTGCCAGCAGCTTAGTTCTAGACGGTGATTCACCCCTCCACTTT. Drawing the rest from reference TRBV7-9 and TRBJ1-6, the complete variable domain is DTGVSQNPRHKITKRGQNVTFRCDPISEHNRLYWYRQTLGQGPEFLTYFQNEAQLEKSRLLSDRFSAERPKGSFSTLEIQRTEQGDSAMYLCASSLVLDGDSPLHFGNGTRLTVT.

V and J are TRBV19 and TRBJ2-7; TRBD1 matches 11 bases. The CDR3 consists of 14 residues. CDR1 and CDR2 from the germline V gene are LNHDA and SQIVND (reference sequence). Trimming cost V 5 bases and J 5 bases; bases outside gene matches: 5. As DNA, the CDR3 is TGTGCCAGTAGTCTTGGACAGGGGGCGGACGAGCAGTACTTC. Its translation is CASSLGQGADEQYF.

Remarks on this clone: The junction and the germline gene differ at one end; a read error may be behind it. This sample also contains other DNA sequences that code for the same CDR3. The J gene is TRBJ2-2, the V gene TRBV7-9, with 8 bases matching TRBD2. CDR3 size: 16 residues. In germline, CDR1 is SEHNR, CDR2 FQNEAQ (reference sequence). CDR3 residues: CASSLVGLDGAGELFF. CDR3 nucleotides: TGCGCCAGCAGCTTGGTGGGACTAGATGGGGCCGGGGAGCTGTTTTTT.

The chain combines TRBV7-8 with TRBJ2-1, with TRBD2 as a possible D gene (6 bases). From germline, CDR1 is SGHVS and CDR2 FQNEAQ. There are 16 residues in the CDR3. V gave up 3 bases and J gave up 0 bases, with 12 bases separating them. As DNA, the CDR3 is TGTGCCAGCAGCTTCTCACTCGGGGGCTCCTACAATGAGCAGTTCTTC. Translation gives CASSFSLGGSYNEQFF.

This chain connects TRBV2 to TRBJ1-1, with D tentatively TRBD1 (6 bases). The CDR3 consists of 16 residues. The V end was cut by 5 bases, the J end by 2 bases, with 18 bases between. CDR1 SNHLY and CDR2 FYNNEI come from the germline V gene. CDR3 in amino acids: CASSWNLGGLNTEAFF. The CDR3 bases are TGTGCCAGCAGTTGGAACCTCGGGGGGCTCAACACTGAAGCTTTCTTT.

The chain uses TRBV5-4 and TRBJ1-2, with 7 bases that match TRBD1. This CDR3 region has 14 residues. Germline CDR1 and CDR2: SGHNT and YYREEE (reference sequence). The J segment lost 0 bases and the V segment lost 5 bases, leaving 4 bases of the junction unmatched. CDR3 loop: CASRIQGPNYGYTF. The CDR3 DNA sequence: TGTGCCAGCAGGATACAGGGGCCTAACTATGGCTACACCTTC.

This clone appeared a single time. The chain couples TRBV6-6 to TRBJ2-7, with D hard to call. The CDR3 runs to 14 residues. V lost 2 bases and J 3 bases, leaving 11 bases between the germline ends. Germline V CDR1 and CDR2: MNHNY, SVGAGI (reference sequence). Here the CDR3 reads CASSYGADLYEQYF. CDR3 coding DNA: TGTGCCAGCAGTTACGGTGCGGACCTCTACGAGCAGTACTTC.

The chain recombines TRBV4-3 with TRBJ2-3, with 8 nucleotides matching TRBD2. This CDR3 region has 21 residues. Germline CDR1 reads LGHNA; CDR2 reads YSLEER. V shed 0 bases and J 0 bases; nucleotides not matched to a gene: 17. CDR3 DNA: TGCGCCAGCAGCCAAGATCGGGCCCTGGCGGGAGGACTCTCTAGCACAGATACGCAGTATTTT. It translates to CASSQDRALAGGLSSTDTQYF.

The rearrangement links TRBV15 to TRBJ2-1, with 7 bases lining up with TRBD1. Unmatched junction bases numbered 10, after V lost 5 bases and J lost 6 bases. Germline V gives CDR1 LNHNV, CDR2 YYDKDF (reference sequence). This CDR3 region has 15 residues. The CDR3 loop is CATSERVTGSNEQFF. In DNA form, the CDR3 reads TGTGCCACCAGCGAGAGAGTGACAGGGAGCAATGAGCAGTTCTTC.

The chain recombines TRBV13 with TRBJ2-7, with D possibly matching TRBD1 (6 bases). V lost 0 bases to trimming and J lost 6 bases, with 12 bases between them. Germline CDR1 and CDR2: PRHDT and FYEKMQ (reference sequence). This CDR3 comprises 14 residues. CDR3 amino acids: CASSLGGAEVEQYF. As DNA, the CDR3 is TGTGCCAGCAGCTTAGGGGGGGCTGAGGTCGAGCAGTACTTC.

The chain has TRBV7-9 and TRBJ2-3; TRBD1 is a possible D gene (6 bases). Trimming removed 1 base from V and 6 bases from J, with 23 bases in between. The CDR3 extends over 18 amino acids. Germline V gives CDR1 SEHNR, CDR2 FQNEAQ (reference sequence). The CDR3 region is CASSLEGQGLLTGDTQYF. The CDR3 DNA is TGTGCCAGCAGCTTAGAAGGGCAGGGGCTACTTACAGGCGATACGCAGTATTTT.

The genes are TRBV2 and TRBJ2-1, with D hard to call. Germline-derived CDR1 and CDR2 are SNHLY and FYNNEI. Trimming shortened V by 8 bases and J by 12 bases, and 11 bases separated the two germline ends. The CDR3 extends over 10 amino acids. Written as DNA, the CDR3 is TGTGCCAGCGACGGTATGGGGCAGTTCTTC. Translated: CASDGMGQFF. Using reference TRBV2 and TRBJ2-1 for the parts outside the CDR3, the full variable domain is EPEVTQTPSHQVTQMGQEVILRCVPISNHLYFYWYRQILGQKVEFLVSFYNNEISEKSEIFDDQFSVERPDGSNFTLKIRSTKLEDSAMYFCASDGMGQFFGPGTRLTVL.

This clone occurred once. The rearrangement links TRBV4-3 to TRBJ2-5; 11 bases agree with TRBD2. The J segment lost 4 bases and the V segment lost 0 bases, leaving 10 bases of the junction unmatched. CDR3 length: 18 amino acids. Germline-derived CDR1 and CDR2 are LGHNA and YSLEER. CDR3: CASSQDNILAGEGETQYF. Written as DNA, the CDR3 is TGCGCCAGCAGCCAAGATAATATACTAGCGGGAGAAGGAGAGACCCAGTACTTC.

Notes on this clone: This specimen includes other DNA sequences encoding the same CDR3. The CDR3 sequence is CASSGLGYEQYF. DNA for the CDR3: TGTGCCAGCAGCGGCCTTGGGTACGAGCAGTACTTC. J is TRBJ2-7 and V is TRBV9; the D is unclear. The germline gives CDR1 SGDLS, CDR2 YYNGEE. The germline V and J ends were trimmed by 3 bases and 4 bases, with 8 bases remaining between them. The CDR3 runs to 12 residues.

The V gene is TRBV4-1, the J gene TRBJ1-6, with a tentative D call TRBD1 (6 bases). Between the trimmed V and J ends, which lost 1 base and 13 bases, there was a span of 29 bases. Germline CDR1 is MGHRA and CDR2 is YSYEKL. This CDR3 is built from 19 residues. As DNA, the CDR3 is TGCGCCAGCAGCCAAGGTAATGGGATGGCAAGAGGGGGGAATAGGCCCCTCCACTTT. Its translation: CASSQGNGMARGGNRPLHF.

The rearrangement joins TRBV5-4 to TRBJ1-2; D unclear. Germline values: CDR1 SGHNT, CDR2 YYREEE (reference sequence). The CDR3 runs 13 residues. The V end lost 1 base, the J end lost 7 bases, and 11 bases lay between the germline ends. This CDR3 is CASSLLSGSGYTF. CDR3 sequence (DNA): TGTGCCAGCAGCTTGCTATCGGGCTCTGGCTACACCTTC.

J is TRBJ2-5 and V is TRBV6-1; 7 bases align to TRBD1. V was clipped by 5 bases and J by 2 bases; unmatched bases: 5. The CDR3 sequence is 14 residues long. The germline V gene has CDR1 MNHNS and CDR2 SASEGT. This CDR3 reads CASSPWDSQETQYF. CDR3 coding DNA: TGTGCCAGCAGTCCTTGGGACAGTCAAGAGACCCAGTACTTC.

This clone showed up just once. The chain carries TRBV5-6 and TRBJ2-7; D is possibly TRBD1 (5 bases). The CDR3 has 15 amino acids. The V end was cut by 0 bases, the J end by 2 bases, with 12 bases between. Looked up from germline, CDR1 is SGHDT and CDR2 is YYEEEE. This CDR3 reads CASSLERGKAYEQYF. The DNA for the CDR3 is TGTGCCAGCAGCTTGGAAAGGGGCAAGGCCTACGAGCAGTACTTC.

To note about this clone: The junction does not match germline at one end; this may be a read error. The V and J genes are TRBV9 and TRBJ2-1; no reliable D call. CDR1 SGDLS and CDR2 YYNGEE come from the germline V gene. CDR3 size: 14 residues. CDR3 nucleotides: TGTGCCAGCAGCGTAGCCCCCGGCTACGATGAGCAGTTCTTC. Translation gives CASSVAPGYDEQFF.